One and the same sample provided the 24 T cell receptor beta chains below, sequenced in a study of a mutant IDH1 vaccine in newly diagnosed glioma. Measured with immunoSEQ multiplex PCR; TCRdb has only the in-frame clones, and not every one. The profile shows about 63,000 clones, about four fifths of them singletons. This sample's time point: baseline, week 1 (first vaccination visit). Described treatment: pre-vaccination baseline after standard-of-care therapy. Sequenced material: peripheral blood mononuclear cells (PBMCs), taken from a glioma patient treated with radiotherapy, temozolomide or both. These receptors all come from a woman aged 18-29 years with glioma. Some clones in this sample may be carry-over from other donors' samples.

The CDR3 nucleotides read TGTGCCAGCAGCTTAGACGGGAGGTACAATGAGCAGTTCTTC. Amino acid sequence: CASSLDGRYNEQFF. The chain links TRBV7-9 to TRBJ2-1; 7 bases line up with TRBD2. This CDR3 comprises 14 residues. CDR1 is SEHNR, CDR2 FQNEAQ, per germline (reference sequence). V trimming: 1 base; J trimming: 4 bases; junction bases outside the gene matches: 1.

The V call is TRBV5-4, the J call TRBJ1-6; D not resolved. Trimming removed 0 bases from V and 14 bases from J, with 9 bases in between. The germline CDR1 and CDR2 sequences are SGHNT and YYREEE (reference sequence). The CDR3 runs to 12 residues. The DNA for the CDR3 is TGTGCCAGCAGCTTGGACAGCGGGGCCCTCCACTTT. Protein product: CASSLDSGALHF.

V usage is TRBV6-5 and J usage is TRBJ1-5; 10 positions agree with TRBD1. Germline values: CDR1 MNHEY, CDR2 SVGAGI. The CDR3 spans 14 residues. V lost 6 bases and J lost 3; bases outside the gene matches: 2. DNA for the CDR3: TGTGCCAGCAGGGGGACAGGGGACAATCAGCCCCAGCATTTT. Its translation is CASRGTGDNQPQHF.

This chain links TRBV2 with TRBJ2-5; TRBD2 agrees at 7 bases. The CDR3 sequence is 13 residues long. Looked up from germline, CDR1 is SNHLY and CDR2 is FYNNEI. V dropped 8 bases and J dropped 4; count of bases not matched to a gene: 7. Here the CDR3 DNA reads TGTGCCAGCCGGCGGGAGCTTTCAGAGACCCAGTACTTC. It specifies CASRRELSETQYF. Using reference TRBV2 and TRBJ2-5 for the parts outside the CDR3, the full variable domain is EPEVTQTPSHQVTQMGQEVILRCVPISNHLYFYWYRQILGQKVEFLVSFYNNEISEKSEIFDDQFSVERPDGSNFTLKIRSTKLEDSAMYFCASRRELSETQYFGPGTRLLVL.

The rearrangement links TRBV6-5 to TRBJ2-7, with TRBD1 identical over 10 bases. This CDR3 is built from 13 residues. Looked up from germline, CDR1 is MNHEY and CDR2 is SVGAGI. With 5 bases clipped from V and 4 bases from J, the junction kept 2 bases outside the gene matches. The CDR3 spells CASSADRGYEQYF. The CDR3 nucleotides read TGTGCCAGCAGTGCGGACAGGGGGTACGAGCAGTACTTC.

The gene calls are TRBV4-1 and TRBJ1-2, with 9 bases identical to TRBD1. With V trimmed by 4 bases and J by 0 bases, 3 bases remained unmatched. CDR1 is MGHRA, CDR2 YSYEKL, per germline. The CDR3 length is 15 residues. CDR3 sequence reads: CASSLRTGANYGYTF. CDR3 nucleotides: TGCGCCAGCAGCCTCCGGACAGGGGCTAACTATGGCTACACCTTC.

The chain combines TRBV5-6 with TRBJ2-3; no reliable D call. The germline gives CDR1 SGHDT, CDR2 YYEEEE. The CDR3 totals 12 residues. Between the trimmed V and J ends, which lost 4 bases and 7 bases, there was a span of 10 bases. CDR3 sequence: CASSADFYTQYF. As DNA, the CDR3 is TGTGCCAGCAGCGCTGACTTTTATACGCAGTATTTT. The whole variable domain, remainder taken from reference TRBV5-6 and TRBJ2-3, is DAGVTQSPTHLIKTRGQQVTLRCSPKSGHDTVSWYQQALGQGPQFIFQYYEEEERQRGNFPDRFSGHQFPNYSSELNVNALLLGDSALYLCASSADFYTQYFGPGTRLTVL.

The V call is TRBV29-1, the J call TRBJ2-7; 7 nucleotides match TRBD2. V lost 4 bases, J lost 5 bases, and 5 bases stayed unmatched. The CDR3 length is 12 residues. Germline CDR1 is SQVTM and CDR2 is ANQGSEA. CDR3 residues: CSVGAGRNEQYF. The CDR3 DNA sequence: TGCAGCGTTGGAGCGGGGAGGAACGAGCAGTACTTC.

Concerning this clone: The same CDR3 can be traced to other DNA sequences in this sample. The chain links TRBV5-1 to TRBJ2-7; D is unclear. V dropped 0 bases and J dropped 3 bases, with 1 base sitting between them. The CDR3 contains 11 residues. The V gene's germline CDR1 is SGHRS and CDR2 YFSETQ. The CDR3 DNA sequence: TGCGCCAGCAGCTTGGGCTACGAGCAGTACTTC. Translated, it gives CASSLGYEQYF.

The chain joins TRBV4-1 to TRBJ1-2; D is ambiguous. The length of the CDR3 is 15 residues. Germline CDR1 MGHRA, CDR2 YSYEKL. Between the trimmed V and J ends, which lost 2 bases and 2 bases, there was a span of 12 bases. The CDR3 nucleotides are TGCGCCAGCAGCCAACAAGGGCAATCGAACTATGGCTACACCTTC. Translated, it gives CASSQQGQSNYGYTF.

This clone was counted a few times. The chain employs TRBV14 and TRBJ1-5, with unresolved D. Germline V gives CDR1 SGHDN, CDR2 FVKESK. V was clipped by 0 bases and J by 5 bases, with 5 bases between them. The length of the CDR3 is 13 residues. The CDR3 spells CASSQDLYQPQHF. CDR3 DNA sequence: TGTGCCAGCAGCCAAGATCTGTATCAGCCCCAGCATTTT.

This chain uses TRBV7-8 with TRBJ2-1; 8 nucleotides line up with TRBD1. The CDR3 consists of 15 residues. Germline V lookup: CDR1 SGHVS, CDR2 FQNEAQ. V was pared by 1 base and J by 7 bases, with 6 bases of the junction left unmatched. The CDR3: CASSLGTGYSNEQFF. Written as DNA, the CDR3 is TGTGCCAGCAGCTTAGGGACAGGGTATTCTAATGAGCAGTTCTTC.

This rearrangement joins TRBV30 to TRBJ1-1; D remains unclear. V was trimmed by 0 bases and J by 1 base, leaving 6 bases between them. Germline V gene lookup returns CDR1 GTSNPN and CDR2 SVGIG (reference sequence). CDR3 size: 13 residues. CDR3 residues: CAWSVQGNTEAFF. CDR3 nucleotides: TGTGCCTGGAGTGTACAAGGGAACACTGAAGCTTTCTTT.

This clone was counted between two and nine times. The J gene is TRBJ2-5, the V gene TRBV7-2; 8 bases map to TRBD2. V lost 4 bases and J lost 7; bases outside the gene matches: 8. CDR1 and CDR2 (germline): SGHTA, FQGNSA. CDR3 length equals 14 residues. CDR3 nucleotide sequence: TGTGCCAGCAGCTCGGGGGGGGCGGTTGGGACCCAGTACTTC. Protein product: CASSSGGAVGTQYF.

V and J are TRBV18 and TRBJ1-1; no firm D call. This CDR3 region has 13 residues. V was cut by 3 bases and J by 1 base, with 6 bases left in between. Germline lookup yields CDR1 KGHSH and CDR2 LQKENI. CDR3 protein: CASSPTPNTEAFF. Here the CDR3 DNA reads TGTGCCAGCTCACCTACGCCGAACACTGAAGCTTTCTTT.

The chain is built from TRBV29-1 and TRBJ2-3; 8 bases align to TRBD2. This CDR3 region has 14 residues. Germline CDR1 SQVTM, CDR2 ANQGSEA. V lost 7 bases, J lost 6 bases, and 12 bases stayed unmatched. CDR3 in DNA: TGCAGCGGGATACTACTAGCGGTTCGGGATACGCAGTATTTT. It specifies CSGILLAVRDTQYF.

The sample holds a few counts of this clone. This chain connects TRBV5-6 to TRBJ1-1; 7 nucleotides match TRBD1. This CDR3 contains 15 residues. The germline V gene has CDR1 SGHDT and CDR2 YYEEEE. Germline trimming cut 4 bases from V and 1 base from J; bases unmatched to any gene: 7. The CDR3 loop reads CASSPPTGWNTEAFF. Here the CDR3 DNA reads TGTGCCAGCAGCCCTCCGACAGGGTGGAACACTGAAGCTTTCTTT.

V and J are TRBV5-4 and TRBJ1-5; D remains unclear. The ends were cut back, 1 base at V and 0 bases at J, with 8 bases in the middle. This CDR3 has 15 residues. Germline loops: CDR1 SGHNT, CDR2 YYREEE (reference sequence). The CDR3 DNA reads as TGTGCCAGCAGCTTGAATCCGGATAGCAATCAGCCCCAGCATTTT. Its translation: CASSLNPDSNQPQHF.

The chain uses TRBV19 and TRBJ1-2, with D unclear. Trimming cost V 7 bases and J 2 bases, with 14 bases left between them. Looked up from germline, CDR1 is LNHDA and CDR2 is SQIVND (reference sequence). This CDR3 region has 14 residues. CDR3 protein: CASTSSDFNYGYTF. CDR3 nucleotides: TGTGCCAGTACCTCCAGCGATTTCAACTATGGCTACACCTTC.

This clone was seen a single time. V usage is TRBV29-1 and J usage is TRBJ1-2; D unresolved. V was cut by 0 bases and J by 8 bases, with 4 bases left in between. The V gene's germline CDR1 is SQVTM and CDR2 ANQGSEA. CDR3 length: 10 residues. The CDR3 region is CSVEDRGYTF. The CDR3 DNA reads as TGCAGCGTTGAAGATCGCGGCTACACCTTC.

The V gene is TRBV5-8, the J gene TRBJ1-1; D call uncertain. Trimming shortened V by 4 bases and J by 0 bases, and 16 bases separated the two germline ends. Germline-derived CDR1 and CDR2 are SGHTS and YDEGEE. CDR3 length: 16 residues. This CDR3 reads CASSLYEGFMNTEAFF. The CDR3 DNA is TGTGCCAGCAGCCTATACGAAGGGTTTATGAACACTGAAGCTTTCTTT.

The CDR3 is CASSYSSFQETQYF. The DNA of the CDR3 is TGTGCCAGCAGTTACTCGTCCTTTCAAGAGACCCAGTACTTC. This sequence joins TRBV6-6 and TRBJ2-5; no definite D call. This CDR3 region has 14 residues. Germline-derived CDR1 and CDR2 are MNHNY and SVGAGI (reference sequence). V was trimmed by 0 bases and J by 2 bases, leaving 7 bases between them.

CDR3 nucleotides: TGTGCCAGTAGTATAAGCGGCCTTGGGGGGGAGCTGTTTTTT. Its translation is CASSISGLGGELFF. V gene TRBV19 combines with J gene TRBJ2-2; possible D gene TRBD2, 5 bases. Germline CDR1 reads LNHDA; CDR2 reads SQIVND (reference sequence). Between the trimmed V and J ends, which lost 2 bases and 8 bases, there was a span of 12 bases. CDR3 length: 14 residues. Full variable domain (rest looked up from reference TRBV19 and TRBJ2-2): DGGITQSPKYLFRKEGQNVTLSCEQNLNHDAMYWYRQDPGQGLRLIYYSQIVNDFQKGDIAEGYSVSREKKESFPLTVTSAQKNPTAFYLCASSISGLGGELFFGEGSRLTVL.

This clone was seen only a few times. DNA of the CDR3: TGCAGCGCCAGACAGGACTCTGGGGCCAACGTCCTGACTTTC. Its protein product is CSARQDSGANVLTF. The gene calls are TRBV29-1 and TRBJ2-6, with a possible D match to TRBD1 (6 bases). CDR3 length: 14 amino acids. Trimming left V 7 bases short and J 0 bases short, with 10 bases between. Germline assignment: CDR1 SQVTM and CDR2 ANQGSEA.